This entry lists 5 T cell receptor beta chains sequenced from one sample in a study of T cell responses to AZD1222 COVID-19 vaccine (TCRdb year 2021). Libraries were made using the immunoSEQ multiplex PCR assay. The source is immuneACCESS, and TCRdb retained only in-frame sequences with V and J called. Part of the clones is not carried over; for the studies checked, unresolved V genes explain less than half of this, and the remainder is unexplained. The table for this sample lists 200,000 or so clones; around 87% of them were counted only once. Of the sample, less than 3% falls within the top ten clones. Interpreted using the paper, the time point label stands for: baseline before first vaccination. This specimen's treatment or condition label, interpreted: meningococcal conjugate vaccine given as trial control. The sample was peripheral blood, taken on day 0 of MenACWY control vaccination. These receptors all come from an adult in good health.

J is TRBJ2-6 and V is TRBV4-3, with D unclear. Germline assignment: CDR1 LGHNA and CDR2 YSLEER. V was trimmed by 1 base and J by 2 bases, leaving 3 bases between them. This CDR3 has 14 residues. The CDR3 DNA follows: TGCGCCAGCAGCCAAGGGACTGGGGCCAACGTCCTGACTTTC. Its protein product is CASSQGTGANVLTF.

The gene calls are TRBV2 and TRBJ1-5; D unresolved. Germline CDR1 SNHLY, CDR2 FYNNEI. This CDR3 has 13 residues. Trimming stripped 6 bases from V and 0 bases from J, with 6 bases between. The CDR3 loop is CASRETSNQPQHF. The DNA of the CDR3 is TGTGCCAGCAGGGAAACTAGCAATCAGCCCCAGCATTTT.

The DNA of the CDR3 is TGTGCCAGCCGACCTAGCGGGCAGACCTACGAGCAGTACTTC. Protein product: CASRPSGQTYEQYF. The chain joins TRBV11-2 to TRBJ2-7; 8 bases fit TRBD2. The ends lost 8 bases at V and 2 bases at J; junction bases unmatched: 8. The CDR3 is made up of 14 amino acids. Looked up from germline, CDR1 is SGHAT and CDR2 is FQNNGV.

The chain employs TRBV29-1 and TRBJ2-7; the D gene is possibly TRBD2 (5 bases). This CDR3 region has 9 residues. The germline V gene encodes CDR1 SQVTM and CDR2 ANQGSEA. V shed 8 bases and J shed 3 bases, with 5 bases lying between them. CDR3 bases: TGCAGCCGGGGCTACGAGCAGTACTTC. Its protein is CSRGYEQYF.

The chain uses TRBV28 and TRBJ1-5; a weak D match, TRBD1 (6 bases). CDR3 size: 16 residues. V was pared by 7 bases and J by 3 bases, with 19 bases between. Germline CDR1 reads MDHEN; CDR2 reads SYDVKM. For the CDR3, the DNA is TGTGCCAGCACCCTTATCCTGGGACAAGCCAATCAGCCCCAGCATTTT. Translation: CASTLILGQANQPQHF.